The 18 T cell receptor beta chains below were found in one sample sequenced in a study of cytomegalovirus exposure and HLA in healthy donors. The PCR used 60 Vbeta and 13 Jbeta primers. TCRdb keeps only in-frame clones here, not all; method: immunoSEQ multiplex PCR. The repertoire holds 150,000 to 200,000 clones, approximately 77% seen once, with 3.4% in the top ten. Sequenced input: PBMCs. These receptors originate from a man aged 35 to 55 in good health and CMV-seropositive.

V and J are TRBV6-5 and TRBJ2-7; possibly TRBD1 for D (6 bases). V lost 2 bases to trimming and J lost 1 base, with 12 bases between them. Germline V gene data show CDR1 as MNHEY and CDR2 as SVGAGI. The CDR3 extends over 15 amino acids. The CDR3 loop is CASSYPRGTSYEQYF. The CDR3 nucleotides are TGTGCCAGCAGTTACCCCAGGGGAACGTCCTACGAGCAGTACTTC.

The CDR3 coding sequence is TGTGCCAGCTCACTTAAACTAGCGGGGGATGATACGCAGTATTTT. This codes for CASSLKLAGDDTQYF. The V and J genes are TRBV18 and TRBJ2-3; TRBD2 aligns across 11 bases. The germline gives CDR1 KGHSH, CDR2 LQKENI. The CDR3 totals 15 residues. V dropped 4 bases and J dropped 6; count of bases not matched to a gene: 6.

The CDR3 loop is CASSGRGTGPLMNIQYF. The CDR3, as DNA: TGTGCCAGCAGCGGCAGAGGGACAGGGCCCCTCATGAACATTCAGTACTTC. The rearrangement uses TRBV6-4 and TRBJ2-4; TRBD1 matches at 9 bases. V was clipped by 6 bases and J by 7 bases; unmatched bases: 16. Germline CDR1 MRHNA, CDR2 SNTAGT. The length of the CDR3 is 17 residues.

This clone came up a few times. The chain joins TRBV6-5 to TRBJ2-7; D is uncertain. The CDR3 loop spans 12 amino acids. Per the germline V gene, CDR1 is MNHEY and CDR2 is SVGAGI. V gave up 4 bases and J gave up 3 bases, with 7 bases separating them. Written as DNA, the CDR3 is TGTGCCAGCAGTTCTCCGGGCTACGAGCAGTACTTC. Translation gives CASSSPGYEQYF.

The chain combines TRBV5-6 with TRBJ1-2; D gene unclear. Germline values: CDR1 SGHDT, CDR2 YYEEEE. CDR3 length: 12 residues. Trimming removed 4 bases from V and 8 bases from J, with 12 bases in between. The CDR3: CASSLPAGGYTF. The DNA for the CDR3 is TGTGCCAGCAGCCTGCCGGCGGGAGGCTACACCTTC. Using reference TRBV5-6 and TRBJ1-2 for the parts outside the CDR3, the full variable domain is DAGVTQSPTHLIKTRGQQVTLRCSPKSGHDTVSWYQQALGQGPQFIFQYYEEEERQRGNFPDRFSGHQFPNYSSELNVNALLLGDSALYLCASSLPAGGYTFGSGTRLTVV.

CDR3 DNA sequence: TGTGCCAGCACCGGGACAGGACTGAACACTGAAGCTTTCTTT. Amino acids: CASTGTGLNTEAFF. The chain combines TRBV6-1 with TRBJ1-1, with 8 bases that match TRBD1. V dropped 7 bases and J dropped 0; count of bases not matched to a gene: 4. Germline CDR1 is MNHNS and CDR2 is SASEGT. The CDR3 has 14 residues.

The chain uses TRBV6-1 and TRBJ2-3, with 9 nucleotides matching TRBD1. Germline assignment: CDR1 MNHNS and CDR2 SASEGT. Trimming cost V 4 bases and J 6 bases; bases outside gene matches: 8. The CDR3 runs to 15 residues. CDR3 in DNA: TGTGCCAGCAGTGGACGGGACAGGGTATTTGATACGCAGTATTTT. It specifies CASSGRDRVFDTQYF.

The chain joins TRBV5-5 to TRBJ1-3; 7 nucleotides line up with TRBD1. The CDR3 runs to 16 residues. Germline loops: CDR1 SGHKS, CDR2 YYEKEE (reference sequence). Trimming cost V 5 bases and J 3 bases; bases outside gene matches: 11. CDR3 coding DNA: TGTGCCAGCAGTCAGATCTCAGGGGGACTTGGAAACACCATATATTTT. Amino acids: CASSQISGGLGNTIYF.

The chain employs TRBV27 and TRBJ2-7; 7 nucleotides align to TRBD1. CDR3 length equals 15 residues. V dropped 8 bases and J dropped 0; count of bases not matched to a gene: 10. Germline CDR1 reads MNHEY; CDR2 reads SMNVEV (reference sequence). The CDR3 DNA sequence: TGTGCCAGCTCCCGAAGGGGACAGATCTCCTACGAGCAGTACTTC. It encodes CASSRRGQISYEQYF.

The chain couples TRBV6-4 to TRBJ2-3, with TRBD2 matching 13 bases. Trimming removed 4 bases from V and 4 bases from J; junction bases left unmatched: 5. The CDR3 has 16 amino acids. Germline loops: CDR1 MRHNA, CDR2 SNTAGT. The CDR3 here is CASSASTSGGADTQYF. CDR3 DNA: TGTGCCAGCAGTGCCTCTACTAGCGGGGGGGCAGATACGCAGTATTTT.

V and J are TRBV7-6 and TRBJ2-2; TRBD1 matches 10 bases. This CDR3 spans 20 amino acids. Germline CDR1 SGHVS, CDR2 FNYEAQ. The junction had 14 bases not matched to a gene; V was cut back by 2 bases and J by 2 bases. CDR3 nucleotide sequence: TGTGCCAGCAGCTTACCAGGACAGGGGGGACAGTGGGCCAACACCGGGGAGCTGTTTTTT. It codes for CASSLPGQGGQWANTGELFF.

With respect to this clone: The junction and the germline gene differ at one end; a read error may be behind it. The CDR3 region is CSSSSTQGRVTYEQYF. In nucleotides, the CDR3 is TGTTCCAGCAGCTCTACGCAGGGAAGGGTTACCTACGAGCAGTACTTC. The chain is built from TRBV7-9 and TRBJ2-7; D might be TRBD1 (5 bases). CDR1 is SEHNR, CDR2 FQNEAQ, per germline (reference sequence). CDR3 size: 16 residues.

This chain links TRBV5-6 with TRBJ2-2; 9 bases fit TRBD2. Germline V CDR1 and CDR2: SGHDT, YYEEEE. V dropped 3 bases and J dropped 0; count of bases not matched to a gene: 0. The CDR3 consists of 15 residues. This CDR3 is CASSSSGTNTGELFF. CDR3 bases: TGTGCCAGCAGCTCTAGCGGGACGAACACCGGGGAGCTGTTTTTT.

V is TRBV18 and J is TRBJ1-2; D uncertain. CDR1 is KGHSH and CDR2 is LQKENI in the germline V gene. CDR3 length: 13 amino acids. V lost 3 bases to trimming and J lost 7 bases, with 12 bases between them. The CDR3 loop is CASSPLDLSGYTF. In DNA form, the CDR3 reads TGTGCCAGCTCACCTCTTGACTTATCTGGCTACACCTTC.

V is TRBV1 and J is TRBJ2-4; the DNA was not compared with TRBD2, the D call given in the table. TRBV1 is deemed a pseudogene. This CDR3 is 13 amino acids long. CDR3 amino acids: CTSSGRAKNIQYF. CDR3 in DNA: TGCACCAGCAGCGGGAGGGCAAAAAACATTCAGTACTTC.

The CDR3 here is CASSGTGVNYGYTF. The CDR3 DNA is TGTGCCAGCAGTGGGACAGGGGTTAACTATGGCTACACCTTC. The chain links TRBV2 to TRBJ1-2; TRBD1 agrees at 9 bases. Germline V gene lookup returns CDR1 SNHLY and CDR2 FYNNEI. CDR3 length equals 14 residues. V was clipped by 4 bases and J by 1 base; unmatched bases: 1.

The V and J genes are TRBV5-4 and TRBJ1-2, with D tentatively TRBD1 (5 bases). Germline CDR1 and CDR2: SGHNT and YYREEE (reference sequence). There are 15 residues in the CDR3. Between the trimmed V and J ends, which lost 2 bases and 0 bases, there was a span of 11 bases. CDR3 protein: CASSLWAGTNYGYTF. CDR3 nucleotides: TGTGCCAGCAGCTTATGGGCAGGGACTAACTATGGCTACACCTTC.

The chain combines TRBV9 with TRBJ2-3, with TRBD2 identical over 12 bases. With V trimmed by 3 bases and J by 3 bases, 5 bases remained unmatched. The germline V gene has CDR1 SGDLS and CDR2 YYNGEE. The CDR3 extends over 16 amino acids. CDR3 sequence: CASSALAGGPTDTQYF. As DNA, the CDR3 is TGTGCCAGCAGCGCGCTAGCGGGAGGGCCAACAGATACGCAGTATTTT.